Following are 26 T cell receptor beta chains from one sample sequenced in a study of blood T cell repertoires in COVID-19. Sequencing used immunoSEQ multiplex PCR; TCRdb keeps in-frame clones, though not all of them. The sample has about 35,000 clones, 85% seen once. The sequencing sample was made of peripheral blood. The receptors were sampled from a man aged 55-75 years with active or convalescent COVID-19.

The genes are TRBV20-1 and TRBJ1-2; D ambiguous. Germline lookup yields CDR1 DFQATT and CDR2 SNEGSKA (reference sequence). Deletions cut 6 bases from V and 8 bases from J, with 10 bases between. The CDR3 loop spans 10 amino acids. The CDR3 spells CSAHAKGYTF. The CDR3, as DNA: TGCAGTGCCCACGCTAAAGGCTACACCTTC.

The CDR3 reads CASSPVQGRYGYTF. DNA for the CDR3: TGTGCCAGCAGCCCGGTGCAGGGCCGATATGGCTACACCTTC. This sequence joins TRBV14 and TRBJ1-2; possibly TRBD1 for D (5 bases). CDR3 length equals 14 residues. The V end lost 4 bases, the J end lost 5 bases, and 14 bases lay between the germline ends. Germline CDR1 and CDR2: SGHDN and FVKESK.

The CDR3 reads CASSLGTGGRDEQYV. The CDR3 region has the DNA TGTGCCAGCTCCCTCGGGACAGGGGGGCGGGACGAGCAGTACGTC. This chain uses TRBV18 with TRBJ2-7; TRBD1 matches at 11 bases. From germline, CDR1 is KGHSH and CDR2 LQKENI. This CDR3 spans 15 amino acids. The J segment lost 5 bases and the V segment lost 6 bases, leaving 9 bases of the junction unmatched.

The chain joins TRBV11-3 to TRBJ2-2; D remains unclear. Germline loops: CDR1 SGHNT, CDR2 YENEEA. With 5 bases removed from V and 1 base from J, the gap between germline ends came to 8 bases. The CDR3 is 14 amino acids. CDR3 protein: CASSPHLNTGELFF. The DNA for the CDR3 is TGTGCCAGCAGCCCACATTTGAACACCGGGGAGCTGTTTTTT. Full variable domain (remainder filled in from reference TRBV11-3 and TRBJ2-2): EAGVVQSPRYKIIEKKQPVAFWCNPISGHNTLYWYLQNLGQGPELLIRYENEEAVDDSQLPKDRFSAERLKGVDSTLKIQPAELGDSAVYLCASSPHLNTGELFFGEGSRLTVL.

The genes are TRBV5-1 and TRBJ1-4; 7 bases are shared with TRBD1. CDR3 length: 16 amino acids. V lost 0 bases, J lost 2 bases, and 4 bases stayed unmatched. Germline values: CDR1 SGHRS, CDR2 YFSETQ. CDR3 in amino acids: CASSLGPGQTNEKLFF. The CDR3 DNA reads as TGCGCCAGCAGCTTGGGGCCGGGACAGACTAATGAAAAACTGTTTTTT.

The chain has TRBV7-6 and TRBJ2-2; TRBD1 agrees at 8 bases. Germline loops: CDR1 SGHVS, CDR2 FNYEAQ. This CDR3 has 16 residues. Germline trimming cut 6 bases from V and 6 bases from J; bases unmatched to any gene: 12. DNA for the CDR3: TGTGCCAGCAGTCCCCGACAGGGGTTTGTTGCCGGGGAGCTGTTTTTT. It encodes CASSPRQGFVAGELFF.

This clone came up once. The V and J genes are TRBV4-3 and TRBJ1-2; 9 bases line up with TRBD1. Looked up from germline, CDR1 is LGHNA and CDR2 is YSLEER. Losses at the gene ends were 3 bases for V and 7 bases for J; bases not matched to a gene: 6. The CDR3 runs 14 residues. CDR3 amino acids: CASSQDRGGGGYTF. CDR3 sequence (DNA): TGCGCCAGCAGCCAGGACAGGGGAGGAGGTGGCTACACCTTC.

This sequence joins TRBV14 and TRBJ1-2; D is uncertain. Germline V gives CDR1 SGHDN, CDR2 FVKESK. With 1 base removed from V and 7 bases from J, the gap between germline ends came to 10 bases. The CDR3 has 13 residues. The CDR3 region has the DNA TGTGCCAGCAGCCAAGTACAAAAGCGTGGCTACACCTTC. As protein: CASSQVQKRGYTF.

The genes are TRBV9 and TRBJ2-3; D possibly corresponds to TRBD2 (5 bases). This CDR3 comprises 14 residues. Trimming stripped 4 bases from V and 6 bases from J, with 15 bases between. From germline, CDR1 is SGDLS and CDR2 YYNGEE. The CDR3 loop reads CASSIAGRGDTQYF. The DNA for the CDR3 is TGTGCCAGCAGCATCGCGGGCCGCGGGGATACGCAGTATTTT.

Here the CDR3 reads CASSSSGTYEQYV. The CDR3 DNA follows: TGTGCCAGCAGTTCCTCCGGGACCTACGAGCAGTACGTC. The rearrangement uses TRBV12-3 or TRBV12-4 and TRBJ2-7; D might be TRBD2 (5 bases). Deletions cut 4 bases from V and 2 bases from J, with 9 bases between. The CDR3 contains 13 residues.

The V call is TRBV28, the J call TRBJ2-7; no clear D. V was trimmed by 4 bases and J by 3 bases, leaving 13 bases between them. Germline CDR1 reads MDHEN; CDR2 reads SYDVKM. CDR3 size: 14 residues. CDR3: CASSSLPRIYEQYV. DNA for the CDR3: TGTGCCAGCAGTTCCCTCCCGCGCATCTACGAGCAGTACGTC.

V is TRBV14 and J is TRBJ1-2; D possibly corresponds to TRBD1 (5 bases). This CDR3 region has 15 residues. Germline values: CDR1 SGHDN, CDR2 FVKESK. Trimming stripped 3 bases from V and 8 bases from J, with 19 bases between. The CDR3 reads CASSHRSGTGVGYTF. CDR3 coding DNA: TGTGCCAGCAGCCATCGGTCAGGGACTGGGGTCGGCTACACCTTC.

The chain links TRBV7-8 to TRBJ1-2; 9 nucleotides agree with TRBD1. Germline-derived CDR1 and CDR2 are SGHVS and FQNEAQ. The CDR3 consists of 15 residues. J was trimmed by 6 bases and V by 0 bases; bases with no gene match: 5. The CDR3 DNA reads as TGTGCCAGCAGCTTAGCGAAACAGGGGGCTAATGGCTACACCTTC. Translating gives CASSLAKQGANGYTF.

The rearrangement uses TRBV7-9 and TRBJ2-1, with 13 bases matching TRBD2. The CDR3 length is 19 residues. Trimming took 5 bases from V and 2 from J; bases not matched to a gene: 12. Germline V lookup: CDR1 SEHNR, CDR2 FQNEAQ (reference sequence). The CDR3 nucleotides are TGTGCCAGCAGCCCAAGGACTAGCGGGGGACCTCTTCCCTACAATGAGCAGTTCTTC. Residues: CASSPRTSGGPLPYNEQFF.

The gene calls are TRBV4-1 and TRBJ2-5; tentatively, D is TRBD1 (5 bases). Germline-derived CDR1 and CDR2 are MGHRA and YSYEKL. Trimming pared 5 bases from V and 5 bases from J, leaving 15 bases between. This CDR3 comprises 14 residues. The CDR3 bases are TGCGCCAGCAGCTCGCTGCAGGGTGGGGAGACCCAGTACTTC. Encoded protein: CASSSLQGGETQYF.

The chain is built from TRBV2 and TRBJ2-1, with D maybe TRBD2 (5 bases). Germline lookup yields CDR1 SNHLY and CDR2 FYNNEI. The ends were cut back, 8 bases at V and 2 bases at J, with 7 bases in the middle. There are 12 residues in the CDR3. CDR3 nucleotides: TGTGCCAGCCTAGCCCCCTACAATGAGCAGTTCTTC. Protein product: CASLAPYNEQFF. The full variable domain, completed using reference TRBV2 and TRBJ2-1, is EPEVTQTPSHQVTQMGQEVILRCVPISNHLYFYWYRQILGQKVEFLVSFYNNEISEKSEIFDDQFSVERPDGSNFTLKIRSTKLEDSAMYFCASLAPYNEQFFGPGTRLTVL.

The rearrangement joins TRBV9 to TRBJ1-1; maybe TRBD1 (5 bases). Trimming pared 0 bases from V and 7 bases from J, leaving 13 bases between. This CDR3 region has 14 residues. Germline V gene sequence: CDR1 SGDLS, CDR2 YYNGEE. This CDR3 is CASSVATGGGEAFF. DNA for the CDR3: TGTGCCAGCAGCGTAGCTACTGGGGGGGGTGAAGCTTTCTTT.

The rearrangement links TRBV6-1 to TRBJ1-3, with D perhaps matching TRBD1 (6 bases). Trimming stripped 2 bases from V and 0 bases from J, with 11 bases between. The CDR3 is 16 residues long. Germline V gene data show CDR1 as MNHNS and CDR2 as SASEGT. The CDR3 region has the DNA TGTGCCAGCAGTGAACACAGGGCGGCCTCTGGAAACACCATATATTTT. It yields the protein CASSEHRAASGNTIYF.

The chain has TRBV5-1 and TRBJ1-3; D may be TRBD1 (5 bases). Deletions cut 5 bases from V and 0 bases from J, with 12 bases between. This CDR3 is built from 15 residues. CDR1 and CDR2 from the germline V gene are SGHRS and YFSETQ. The CDR3 DNA follows: TGCGCCAGCAGGTCAGGACAAGCCTCTGGAAACACCATATATTTT. Translating it yields CASRSGQASGNTIYF.

This clone came up once. Different DNA sequences within this sample yield the same CDR3. The CDR3 DNA reads as TGTGCCAGCAGCTTAGCGGGCGCCTACAATGAGCAGTTCTTC. This codes for CASSLAGAYNEQFF. The V gene is TRBV7-2, the J gene TRBJ2-1; D gene uncertain. V was shortened by 0 bases and J by 2 bases, with 5 bases between the two germline ends. The germline gives CDR1 SGHTA, CDR2 FQGNSA. The CDR3 totals 14 residues.

This clone was seen a few times. V and J are TRBV11-3 and TRBJ2-1, with 7 bases identical to TRBD2. The CDR3 loop spans 15 amino acids. Per the germline V gene, CDR1 is SGHNT and CDR2 is YENEEA. V dropped 3 bases and J dropped 9; count of bases not matched to a gene: 11. This CDR3 is CASSFVAGGAGEQFF. DNA for the CDR3: TGTGCCAGCAGCTTCGTAGCGGGTGGGGCCGGTGAGCAGTTCTTC.

This clone was seen just once. The chain has TRBV5-5 and TRBJ1-2; D is undetermined. Per the germline V gene, CDR1 is SGHKS and CDR2 is YYEKEE (reference sequence). Trimming removed 0 bases from V and 1 base from J, with 7 bases in between. The CDR3 sequence is 14 residues long. This CDR3 reads CASSLDGGNYGYTF. In DNA, the CDR3 is TGTGCCAGCAGCTTGGACGGAGGTAACTATGGCTACACCTTC.

This chain joins TRBV15 and TRBJ2-2; no reliable D call. The germline V and J ends were trimmed by 6 bases and 6 bases, with 11 bases remaining between them. Per the germline V gene, CDR1 is LNHNV and CDR2 is YYDKDF (reference sequence). The CDR3 extends over 13 amino acids. The CDR3 coding sequence is TGTGCCACCAGGAAAATGGTAGCCGGGGAGCTGTTTTTT. Amino acid sequence: CATRKMVAGELFF.

This chain uses TRBV19 with TRBJ2-4; possible D gene TRBD1, 6 bases. The V end lost 2 bases, the J end lost 8 bases, and 16 bases lay between the germline ends. CDR3 length: 15 amino acids. The V gene's germline CDR1 is LNHDA and CDR2 SQIVND (reference sequence). This chain's CDR3 is CASSILTGNVDIQYF. CDR3 coding DNA: TGTGCCAGTAGTATATTAACAGGGAATGTCGACATTCAGTACTTC.

This clone showed up just a few times. The chain employs TRBV4-3 and TRBJ2-5; TRBD1 might be the D (5 bases). V was shortened by 4 bases and J by 3 bases, with 9 bases between the two germline ends. The CDR3 contains 13 residues. The germline gives CDR1 LGHNA, CDR2 YSLEER. For the CDR3, the DNA is TGCGCCAGCAGCCGAAACAGGAAAGAGACCCAGTACTTC. It is translated as CASSRNRKETQYF.

This chain connects TRBV6-5 to TRBJ1-1, with D hard to call. The V end lost 6 bases, the J end lost 1 base, and 9 bases lay between the germline ends. Per germline, CDR1 MNHEY and CDR2 SVGAGI. This CDR3 comprises 13 residues. Here the CDR3 reads CASSRVWNTEAFF. As DNA, the CDR3 is TGTGCCAGCAGCCGCGTCTGGAACACTGAAGCTTTCTTT.